These T cell receptor beta chains were read from a single sample in a study of T cells after yellow fever vaccination. Each CDR3 protein is one row after TCRdb ran MiXCR on the 5' RACE reads. The repertoire consists of roughly 160,000 distinct CDR3 sequences, with around 9.3% occurring once and the leading ten covering roughly 40%. Here the sequenced sample was CD8+ T cells sorted from PBMCs, taken 45 days after the yellow fever booster vaccination. The receptors here all came from a man aged 18 to 35 who received the YFV17D yellow fever vaccine. CDR3s include the opening cysteine and the closing phenylalanine or tryptophan.

j_gene: TRBJ1-1; v_gene: TRBV5-4; CDR3aa: CASTYGGAAEAFF
j_gene: TRBJ1-2; v_gene: TRBV4-1; CDR3aa: CASSWDVGAYGYTF
j_gene: TRBJ1-1; v_gene: TRBV12-3/TRBV12-4; CDR3aa: CASRRGENTEAFF
j_gene: TRBJ2-4; v_gene: TRBV6-6; CDR3aa: CASSPMSQSAKNIQYF
j_gene: TRBJ2-5; v_gene: TRBV7-7; CDR3aa: CASSSGAGAEETQYF
j_gene: TRBJ2-7; v_gene: TRBV6-2/TRBV6-3; CDR3aa: CASSYFGTGNEQYF
j_gene: TRBJ2-7; v_gene: TRBV7-8; CDR3aa: CATKKNPNLDSYEQYF
j_gene: TRBJ1-1; v_gene: TRBV11-2; CDR3aa: CASSLLKDFRSGTTEAFF
j_gene: TRBJ2-2; v_gene: TRBV19; CDR3aa: CASSNKPGTDRAGELFF
j_gene: TRBJ1-1; v_gene: TRBV7-6; CDR3aa: CASSLGAGKSTEAFF
j_gene: TRBJ1-4; v_gene: TRBV7-9; CDR3aa: CASSSDNEKLFF